Detailed here is one TCR beta chain. CDR3 length equals 19 residues. Germline V CDR1 and CDR2: MNHGY, SAAAGT. Trimming pared 6 bases from V and 7 bases from J, leaving 33 bases between. This sample was included in a study of blood T cell repertoires in COVID-19. At the level of the study: There were acute and convalescent COVID-19 samples, and they came from the United States, Italy and Spain. The cDNA or gDNA used as material had been derived from T cells, B-cell-depleted T cells, or PBMCs.

Original processing notes: By means of reference gene primer amplification, nucleated cell counts were estimated. The protocol was immunoSEQ multiplex PCR, while the TCRdb copy is restricted to in-frame clones and leaves out a portion. That table supplies the V and J calls and clone size; D and trimming were determined from the DNA. Of about 270,000 clones listed, about 85% are singletons. The gene calls are TRBV6-8 and TRBJ2-5; D perhaps matches TRBD1 (5 bases). This clonotype was obtained from a human donor in a cohort sampled during active COVID-19. What was sequenced was peripheral blood. The CDR3 sequence: CASSPVPGRSKPLWGTQYF. CDR3 in DNA: TGTGCCAGCAGCCCTGTGCCAGGGCGGTCTAAACCCCTTTGGGGGACCCAGTACTTC.